The 27 T cell receptor beta chains listed next were all sequenced from one sample in a study of T cell responses to AZD1222 COVID-19 vaccine. The protocol was immunoSEQ multiplex PCR, while the TCRdb copy is restricted to in-frame clones and leaves out a portion. The sample yields 100,000 to 150,000 clones, 90% seen once. The sample here was peripheral blood, taken on day 0 of AZD1222 vaccination. The receptors come from an adult in good health.

The chain joins TRBV30 to TRBJ1-3, with D unclear. The germline CDR1 and CDR2 sequences are GTSNPN and SVGIG (reference sequence). This CDR3 has 14 amino acids. Trimming removed 4 bases from V and 2 bases from J, with 12 bases in between. The CDR3 is CAWNSPLTGNTIYF. The CDR3 DNA reads as TGTGCCTGGAACAGCCCACTCACTGGAAACACCATATATTTT.

The CDR3 coding sequence is TGTGCCAGCAGCAAAGCGCCGGACGTGGGAGAGACCCAGTACTTC. Translated, it gives CASSKAPDVGETQYF. The chain employs TRBV21-1 and TRBJ2-5. TRBV21-1 is described as a pseudogene. This CDR3 region has 15 residues.

The chain is built from TRBV28 and TRBJ1-1; a weak D match, TRBD1 (6 bases). V was cut by 8 bases and J by 1 base, with 14 bases left in between. There are 14 residues in the CDR3. Germline V gene lookup returns CDR1 MDHEN and CDR2 SYDVKM. The CDR3 nucleotides are TGTGCCAGCGCACCCGGGGGCGCGAACACTGAAGCTTTCTTT. It translates to CASAPGGANTEAFF. Supplemented by reference TRBV28 and TRBJ1-1, the full variable domain reads DVKVTQSSRYLVKRTGEKVFLECVQDMDHENMFWYRQDPGLGLRLIYFSYDVKMKEKGDIPEGYSVSREKKERFSLILESASTNQTSMYLCASAPGGANTEAFFGQGTRLTVV.

This clone came up once. This sequence joins TRBV7-2 and TRBJ2-5; 7 bases agree with TRBD2. The V segment lost 3 bases and the J segment 7 bases; nucleotides outside the gene matches: 5. The CDR3 totals 13 residues. Germline V gene lookup returns CDR1 SGHTA and CDR2 FQGNSA. The CDR3 sequence: CASSFGSGGTQYF. The CDR3 DNA sequence: TGTGCCAGCAGCTTTGGGTCGGGGGGGACCCAGTACTTC.

The gene calls are TRBV7-2 and TRBJ2-6, with TRBD1 identical over 7 bases. The CDR3 sequence is 16 residues long. After removal of 4 bases from V and 0 bases from J, the junction contained 3 bases not matched to a gene. CDR1 and CDR2 from the germline V gene are SGHTA and FQGNSA. CDR3: CASSSGQYSGANVLTF. The DNA of the CDR3 is TGTGCCAGCAGCTCGGGACAGTACTCTGGGGCCAACGTCCTGACTTTC. The full variable domain, rest sourced from reference TRBV7-2 and TRBJ2-6, is GAGVSQSPSNKVTEKGKDVELRCDPISGHTALYWYRQSLGQGLEFLIYFQGNSAPDKSGLPSDRFSAERTGGSVSTLTIQRTQQEDSAVYLCASSSGQYSGANVLTFGAGSRLTVL.

The genes are TRBV25-1 and TRBJ2-1; D call uncertain. The V and J ends lost 6 bases and 4 bases respectively, with 10 bases between them. The CDR3 contains 13 residues. CDR1 is MGHDK and CDR2 is SYGVNS in the germline V gene. CDR3 amino acids: CASRASWYNEQFF. As DNA, the CDR3 is TGTGCCAGCAGGGCGTCTTGGTACAATGAGCAGTTCTTC.

This chain uses TRBV18 with TRBJ2-1, with 12 bases fitting TRBD1. CDR1 KGHSH and CDR2 LQKENI come from the germline V gene. This CDR3 region has 16 residues. The ends lost 3 bases at V and 10 bases at J; junction bases unmatched: 10. The CDR3 DNA follows: TGTGCCAGCTCACCGGCCGGGACAGGGGGCTCACGAGAGCAGTTCTTC. It is translated as CASSPAGTGGSREQFF.

The V and J genes are TRBV15 and TRBJ1-2, with D hard to call. Germline V gene sequence: CDR1 LNHNV, CDR2 YYDKDF (reference sequence). The CDR3 loop spans 17 amino acids. The V end was cut by 0 bases, the J end by 8 bases, with 22 bases between. The chain's CDR3 is CATSRDGVPGYIYGYTF. DNA of the CDR3: TGTGCCACCAGCAGAGATGGTGTGCCCGGCTATATTTACGGCTACACCTTC.

The rearrangement joins TRBV7-9 to TRBJ1-5, with TRBD1 as a possible D gene (6 bases). The V end lost 5 bases, the J end lost 4 bases, and 15 bases lay between the germline ends. Germline values: CDR1 SEHNR, CDR2 FQNEAQ (reference sequence). This CDR3 comprises 15 residues. This CDR3 reads CASSPAGGVNQPQHF. The CDR3 DNA reads TGTGCCAGCAGCCCCGCTGGGGGCGTGAATCAGCCCCAGCATTTT. The full variable domain, completed using reference TRBV7-9 and TRBJ1-5, is DTGVSQNPRHKITKRGQNVTFRCDPISEHNRLYWYRQTLGQGPEFLTYFQNEAQLEKSRLLSDRFSAERPKGSFSTLEIQRTEQGDSAMYLCASSPAGGVNQPQHFGDGTRLSIL.

The J gene is TRBJ1-5, the V gene TRBV6-5; no clear D gene. This CDR3 has 13 amino acids. CDR1 and CDR2 (germline): MNHEY, SVGAGI. V lost 6 bases, J lost 3 bases, and 9 bases lay in between. CDR3 in amino acids: CASSLDPNQPQHF. DNA of the CDR3: TGTGCCAGCAGCCTAGACCCCAATCAGCCCCAGCATTTT.

As DNA, the CDR3 is TGTGCCAGCAGCGCAGGGGGCGGGTATAATTCACCCCTCCACTTT. Translation: CASSAGGGYNSPLHF. The J gene is TRBJ1-6, the V gene TRBV9, with 8 bases identical to TRBD1. Germline CDR1 is SGDLS and CDR2 is YYNGEE. Unmatched junction bases numbered 3, after V lost 3 bases and J lost 4 bases. This CDR3 has 15 amino acids.

The chain has TRBV28 and TRBJ1-2; tentatively, D is TRBD1 (5 bases). CDR1 is MDHEN, CDR2 SYDVKM, per germline. Trimming took off 0 bases at V and 2 bases at J, with 10 bases between the two ends. This CDR3 has 15 amino acids. The CDR3 sequence is CASSLWTDRNYGYTF. CDR3 nucleotide sequence: TGTGCCAGCAGTTTATGGACAGATAGAAACTATGGCTACACCTTC.

In this sample, this clone turned up a few times. The V gene is TRBV10-2, the J gene TRBJ1-4, with D unclear. CDR1 and CDR2 (germline): WSHSY, SAAADI. V dropped 6 bases and J dropped 8 bases, with 16 bases sitting between them. CDR3 length equals 14 residues. Here the CDR3 reads CASRSGSGSEKLFF. The CDR3 DNA reads as TGCGCCAGCAGAAGTGGCTCAGGATCCGAAAAACTGTTTTTT.

This clone is a singleton in its sample. V usage is TRBV6-5 and J usage is TRBJ1-1; D is undetermined. This CDR3 comprises 14 residues. Germline-derived CDR1 and CDR2 are MNHEY and SVGAGI. V dropped 6 bases and J dropped 2 bases, with 13 bases sitting between them. Here the CDR3 reads CASRGDFRNTEAFF. CDR3 bases: TGTGCCAGCAGGGGAGATTTCCGAAACACTGAAGCTTTCTTT.

The chain is built from TRBV21-1 and TRBJ1-1. TRBV21-1 is a documented pseudogene. The CDR3 sequence is 14 residues long. The CDR3 loop is CASSNGTLNTEAFF. CDR3 nucleotide sequence: TGTGCCAGCAGCAATGGAACGTTGAACACTGAAGCTTTCTTT.

This clone was seen once. The chain couples TRBV28 to TRBJ2-2; maybe TRBD2 (6 bases). V was clipped by 5 bases and J by 6 bases, with 16 bases between them. Germline V CDR1 and CDR2: MDHEN, SYDVKM. The CDR3 loop spans 15 amino acids. The CDR3 spells CASSPRGILAGELFF. The CDR3 DNA reads TGTGCCAGCAGTCCCCGCGGGATTCTGGCCGGGGAGCTGTTTTTT.

The chain is built from TRBV5-1 and TRBJ1-2; a possible D gene is TRBD1 (6 bases). There are 18 residues in the CDR3. Trimming cost V 7 bases and J 0 bases, with 25 bases left between them. Per germline, CDR1 SGHRS and CDR2 YFSETQ. The CDR3 bases are TGCGCCAGCGCCGTTGACCCCGGGAGGACAGCAGCTAACTATGGCTACACCTTC. This codes for CASAVDPGRTAANYGYTF.

The V call is TRBV3-1 (or the pseudogene TRBV3-2), the J call TRBJ1-2; D ambiguous. The CDR3 is made up of 17 amino acids. CDR1 and CDR2 (germline): LGHDT, YNNKEL (reference sequence). Trimming stripped 0 bases from V and 8 bases from J, with 22 bases between. Here the CDR3 reads CASSQERYPLPYEGYTF. CDR3 coding DNA: TGTGCCAGCAGCCAAGAACGGTACCCTTTACCCTATGAGGGCTACACCTTC.

This clone appeared a single time. This chain links TRBV29-1 with TRBJ1-5; D is unclear. Trimming took 4 bases from V and 6 from J, leaving 13 bases between them. Looked up from germline, CDR1 is SQVTM and CDR2 is ANQGSEA. CDR3 size: 13 residues. The CDR3 protein is CSVGPGYGQPQHF. The CDR3 DNA follows: TGCAGCGTTGGTCCCGGTTATGGTCAGCCCCAGCATTTT. Together with reference TRBV29-1 and TRBJ1-5, the CDR3 gives the full variable domain: SAVISQKPSRDICQRGTSLTIQCQVDSQVTMMFWYRQQPGQSLTLIATANQGSEATYESGFVIDKFPISRPNLTFSTLTVSNMSPEDSSIYLCSVGPGYGQPQHFGDGTRLSIL.

The rearrangement links TRBV29-1 to TRBJ2-5; D remains ambiguous. The CDR3 consists of 14 residues. V gave up 2 bases and J gave up 0 bases, with 10 bases separating them. Germline V gives CDR1 SQVTM, CDR2 ANQGSEA. The CDR3 here is CSVEQATYQETQYF. Here the CDR3 DNA reads TGCAGCGTTGAACAGGCCACTTACCAAGAGACCCAGTACTTC.

The genes are TRBV6-5 and TRBJ1-3, with D uncertain. V lost 7 bases, J lost 0 bases, and 13 bases lay in between. Germline V CDR1 and CDR2: MNHEY, SVGAGI. This CDR3 has 15 amino acids. CDR3 amino acids: CASTLRASSGNTIYF. The CDR3 DNA follows: TGTGCCAGCACCCTGAGGGCGAGCTCTGGAAACACCATATATTTT.

This clone occurred once. The chain carries TRBV6-5 and TRBJ1-6, with D uncertain. The V gene lost 2 bases and the J gene lost 10 bases, with 15 bases spanning the gap. Per germline, CDR1 MNHEY and CDR2 SVGAGI. The CDR3 length is 15 residues. The CDR3 DNA reads as TGTGCCAGCAGTTACGCTTTAGGGTTGGGCTCACCCCTCCACTTT. It encodes CASSYALGLGSPLHF.

The chain carries TRBV9 and TRBJ2-7; TRBD2 agrees at 8 bases. Trimming cost V 0 bases and J 7 bases; bases outside gene matches: 6. The CDR3 length is 14 residues. Germline V gene sequence: CDR1 SGDLS, CDR2 YYNGEE. The CDR3 bases are TGTGCCAGCAGCGTAGGCGGGGGGACAAAGGAGCAGTACTTC. This translates into CASSVGGGTKEQYF.

The chain couples TRBV11-1 to TRBJ1-6, with 10 bases that match TRBD1. Looked up from germline, CDR1 is SGHAT and CDR2 is FQDESV (reference sequence). V lost 2 bases and J lost 9; bases outside the gene matches: 7. The CDR3 runs to 16 residues. The CDR3 region is CASSLFGDRGVSPLHF. CDR3 DNA: TGTGCCAGCAGCTTATTCGGGGACAGGGGAGTTTCACCCCTCCACTTT.

The chain uses TRBV28 and TRBJ2-2; D is possibly TRBD1 (6 bases). Germline V lookup: CDR1 MDHEN, CDR2 SYDVKM. CDR3 size: 15 residues. Trimming shortened V by 3 bases and J by 4 bases, and 12 bases separated the two germline ends. The CDR3 DNA reads as TGTGCCAGCAGTTTTAGGGGGTTGAGCACCGGGGAGCTGTTTTTT. This translates into CASSFRGLSTGELFF.

CDR3: CASSFQVAVEQYF. In nucleotides, the CDR3 is TGTGCCAGCAGCTTCCAGGTTGCCGTCGAGCAGTACTTC. V and J are TRBV5-6 and TRBJ2-7; no clear D. V was pared by 2 bases and J by 6 bases, with 12 bases between. The V gene's germline CDR1 is SGHDT and CDR2 YYEEEE. The CDR3 loop spans 13 amino acids.

The V gene is TRBV11-2, the J gene TRBJ2-2; maybe TRBD2 (5 bases). Germline V gene data show CDR1 as SGHAT and CDR2 as FQNNGV. The CDR3 sequence is 15 residues long. With 8 bases removed from V and 3 bases from J, the gap between germline ends came to 16 bases. CDR3 DNA sequence: TGTGCCAGCCACTCCGGGGTTAAGGACACCGGGGAGCTGTTTTTT. It is translated as CASHSGVKDTGELFF.